Listed below are T cell receptor beta chains from one sample, sequenced in a study of shared clonotypes between healthy human individuals. Clones were read by immunoSEQ multiplex PCR, and TCRdb kept only the in-frame ones, dropping some. The data contain about 1.1 million clones, around 78% of them seen just once; the ten biggest clones take up under 0.65%. The sample consisted of memory CD4+ T cells from PBMCs. The receptors originated from a man in his late teens or twenties in good health. Some clones in this sample may be carry-over from other donors' samples. CDR3s include the opening cysteine and the closing phenylalanine or tryptophan. Fields, in order: V gene, D gene, CDR3 length, J gene, clone size, CDR3 protein, CDR3 DNA. A D gene is named only where the DNA matches it firmly. Clone sizes are given selectively: once, few, many, or a class where the clone is expanded.

TRBV27	-	16	TRBJ1-5	few	CASSLKGSNSNQPQHF	TGTGCCAGCAGTTTAAAGGGATCTAATAGCAATCAGCCCCAGCATTTT
TRBV28	-	14	TRBJ2-7	few	CASTVRGLGGEQYF	TGTGCCAGCACCGTAAGAGGCCTGGGAGGCGAGCAGTACTTC
TRBV25-1	-	13	TRBJ1-1	-	CASIRSGLTEAFF	TGTGCCAGCATTCGATCGGGTCTGACTGAAGCTTTCTTT
TRBV28	-	14	TRBJ1-2	-	CASSSGALIYGYTF	TGTGCCAGCAGCTCAGGGGCCCTTATCTATGGCTACACCTTC
TRBV7-6	-	14	TRBJ2-2	once	CASSDSYLSGELFF	TGTGCCAGCAGCGACTCATACCTATCCGGGGAGCTGTTTTTT
TRBV4-2	TRBD2	15	TRBJ2-3	-	CASSRGLAGTDTQYF	TGTGCCAGCAGCCGGGGACTAGCGGGCACAGATACGCAGTATTTT
TRBV11-2	-	14	TRBJ1-1	-	CASSQTTAPSEAFF	TGTGCCAGCAGTCAGACTACGGCTCCATCTGAAGCTTTCTTT
TRBV9	-	15	TRBJ2-1	-	CASSVAGLTNNEQFF	TGTGCCAGCAGCGTAGCGGGCTTGACTAACAATGAGCAGTTCTTC
TRBV18	TRBD2	16	TRBJ2-2	-	CASSPKLAGLSGELFF	TGTGCCAGCTCACCAAAACTAGCGGGACTCTCCGGGGAGCTGTTTTTT
TRBV7-8	TRBD1	17	TRBJ1-3	-	CASSLETGSASGNTIYF	TGTGCCAGCAGCTTAGAGACAGGGAGTGCCTCTGGAAACACCATATATTTT
TRBV11-3	-	13	TRBJ1-6	-	CASSDQGNSPLHF	TGTGCCAGCAGCGACCAGGGTAATTCACCCCTCCACTTT
TRBV29-1	-	12	TRBJ2-3	-	CSVCRNTDTQYF	TGCAGCGTTTGCCGAAACACAGATACGCAGTATTTT
TRBV30	-	11	TRBJ2-7	many	CAWSVTLEQYF	TGTGCCTGGAGTGTAACCCTAGAGCAGTACTTC
TRBV29-1	TRBD1	13	TRBJ1-2	-	CSVERDRGRGYTF	TGCAGCGTTGAGAGGGACAGGGGGCGCGGCTACACCTTC
TRBV7-3	-	15	TRBJ2-1	-	CASSPGGGSYNEQFF	TGTGCCAGCAGTCCGGGCGGCGGCTCCTACAATGAGCAGTTCTTC
TRBV14	-	13	TRBJ1-1	-	CASSQDRYTEAFF	TGTGCCAGCAGCCAAGATCGGTACACTGAAGCTTTCTTT
TRBV29-1	-	12	TRBJ1-1	-	CSSGTRNTEAFF	TGCAGCTCCGGGACAAGGAACACTGAAGCTTTCTTT
TRBV2	-	13	TRBJ2-3	-	CASQTTRTDTQYF	TGTGCCAGCCAAACGACCCGCACAGATACGCAGTATTTT
TRBV5-1	-	16	TRBJ2-2	-	CASSLNPGQTTGELFF	TGCGCCAGCAGCTTGAATCCGGGACAAACCACCGGGGAGCTGTTTTTT
TRBV5-1	TRBD1	15	TRBJ2-2	-	CASSAGTGDTGELFF	TGCGCCAGCAGCGCCGGGACAGGAGACACCGGGGAGCTGTTTTTT
TRBV10-2	-	12	TRBJ2-5	-	CASNHGQETQYF	TGCGCCAGCAATCACGGACAAGAGACCCAGTACTTC
TRBV7-9	TRBD1	14	TRBJ1-2	-	CASTAGTGNYGYTF	TGTGCCAGCACCGCCGGGACAGGCAACTATGGCTACACCTTC
TRBV5-1	-	15	TRBJ2-3	once	CASSLTQGSTDTQYF	TGCGCCAGCAGCTTGACGCAGGGGAGCACAGATACGCAGTATTTT
TRBV7-3	-	14	TRBJ2-3	-	CASSYGTSTDTQYF	TGTGCCAGCAGCTACGGGACTAGCACAGATACGCAGTATTTT
TRBV30	-	12	TRBJ2-7	-	CAWSPGTYEQYF	TGTGCCTGGAGCCCAGGAACCTACGAGCAGTACTTC
TRBV18	TRBD1	14	TRBJ2-1	-	CASSYKTGDHEQFF	TGTGCCAGCTCATACAAGACAGGGGACCATGAGCAGTTCTTC